A selection of T cell receptor beta chains follows, all from one sample in a study of blood T cell repertoires in COVID-19. Measured with immunoSEQ multiplex PCR; TCRdb has only the in-frame clones, and not every one. The sample lists about 220,000 clones; roughly nine tenths were seen once. Sequencing was done on a sample of peripheral blood. These receptors were collected from a middle-aged man with active or convalescent COVID-19. Each CDR3 is given with its conserved first and last residue. The D gene is left open where the match is weak. A row's size may be missing; if present it is once, few, many or a size class.

>.|.|TRBV7-8|18|TRBJ2-7
TGTGCCAGCAGCCTACGGGTACGTCGTGGGCGGGACCCCTACGAGCAGTACTTC
CASSLRVRRGRDPYEQYF
>.|.|TRBV7-9|15|TRBJ1-3
TGTGCCAGCAGCTTATCTGAGGGCCATAGAAACACCATATATTTT
CASSLSEGHRNTIYF
>.|.|TRBV28|12|TRBJ1-1
TGTGCCAGCAGTGCGGTGAACACTGAAGCTTTCTTT
CASSAVNTEAFF
>.|.|TRBV14|15|TRBJ2-2
TGTGCCAGCAGCCAAGATCGCTACAACACCGGGGAGCTGTTTTTT
CASSQDRYNTGELFF
>.|.|TRBV15|15|TRBJ1-1
TGTGCCACCAGCAGGGGGACATCAGCACCAACAGAAGCTTTCTTT
CATSRGTSAPTEAFF
>.|few|TRBV5-1|15|TRBJ2-2
TGCGCCAGCAGCTTGGGAGACAGAAACACCGGGGAGCTGTTTTTT
CASSLGDRNTGELFF
>.|.|TRBV6-5|15|TRBJ1-3
TGTGCCAGCAGTCCTACAGGTTACTCTGGAAACACCATATATTTT
CASSPTGYSGNTIYF
>TRBD1|.|TRBV6-5|15|TRBJ1-6
TGTGCCAGCAGTTACCCTCCACAGGGGGGATCACCCCTCCACTTT
CASSYPPQGGSPLHF
>.|.|TRBV12-3/TRBV12-4|11|TRBJ2-7
TGTGCCAGCAGTTTCGTCGTCTACCCTTACTTC
CASSFVVYPYF
>.|.|TRBV2|12|TRBJ2-7
TGTGCCAGCAGTGGACAGAGCTACGAGCAGTACTTC
CASSGQSYEQYF
>.|.|TRBV7-2|14|TRBJ2-2
TGTGCCAGCAGCCCGTCTCTGTTGACCGGGGAGCTGTTTTTT
CASSPSLLTGELFF
>TRBD1|.|TRBV2|15|TRBJ1-2
TGTGCCAGCAGTGACGAGGGACAGGGCGTGAGTGGCTACACCTTC
CASSDEGQGVSGYTF
>TRBD1|.|TRBV19|13|TRBJ2-7
TGTGCCAGTGGACAGGGGGCATCCTACGAGCAGTACTTC
CASGQGASYEQYF